Below, 32 T cell receptor beta chains from the same sample are listed, as sequenced in a study of cytomegalovirus exposure and HLA in healthy donors. With 60 Vbeta and 13 Jbeta primers, the PCR was carried out. Clones were read by immunoSEQ multiplex PCR, and TCRdb kept only the in-frame ones, dropping some. Counted here are some 130,000 clones, 80% occurring once; the ten biggest clones make up less than 3%. Sequencing was done on a sample of PBMCs. The source of these receptors is a man aged 25-45 years in good health and CMV-seronegative.

This clone was seen only a few times. This sequence joins TRBV27 and TRBJ1-2; 8 bases match TRBD1. The junction had 10 bases not matched to a gene; V was cut back by 4 bases and J by 3 bases. CDR1 and CDR2 from the germline V gene are MNHEY and SMNVEV (reference sequence). The length of the CDR3 is 16 residues. DNA of the CDR3: TGTGCCAGCAGTTCCTCAGGGGGCTTCTATGACTATGGCTACACCTTC. Protein: CASSSSGGFYDYGYTF.

This clone has more than one count but fewer than ten. This chain joins TRBV13 and TRBJ1-2; 9 nucleotides match TRBD1. V lost 5 bases and J lost 5; bases outside the gene matches: 9. There are 15 residues in the CDR3. Germline assignment: CDR1 PRHDT and CDR2 FYEKMQ (reference sequence). The CDR3 region is CASSTGTGTGYGYTF. Written as DNA, the CDR3 is TGTGCCAGCAGCACCGGGACAGGGACTGGGTATGGCTACACCTTC.

The V gene is TRBV5-1, the J gene TRBJ2-2; no clear D. This CDR3 region has 15 residues. Between the trimmed V and J ends, which lost 0 bases and 3 bases, there was a span of 9 bases. From germline, CDR1 is SGHRS and CDR2 YFSETQ. The CDR3 DNA reads TGCGCCAGCAGCTTGGCGGCCAGCGACACCGGGGAGCTGTTTTTT. It encodes CASSLAASDTGELFF. The variable domain in full, completed from reference TRBV5-1 and TRBJ2-2, reads KAGVTQTPRYLIKTRGQQVTLSCSPISGHRSVSWYQQTPGQGLQFLFEYFSETQRNKGNFPGRFSGRQFSNSRSEMNVSTLELGDSALYLCASSLAASDTGELFFGEGSRLTVL.

This chain uses TRBV19 with TRBJ1-2; tentative D call: TRBD1 (5 bases). Trimming left V 9 bases short and J 7 bases short, with 15 bases between. Germline lookup yields CDR1 LNHDA and CDR2 SQIVND (reference sequence). CDR3 length: 12 amino acids. The CDR3 reads CASTDSWVGYTF. The CDR3 DNA reads as TGTGCCAGCACAGACAGCTGGGTTGGCTACACCTTC.

The gene calls are TRBV28 and TRBJ1-4, with D perhaps matching TRBD1 (5 bases). Germline V gives CDR1 MDHEN, CDR2 SYDVKM. This CDR3 has 14 residues. V was clipped by 3 bases and J by 3 bases, with 8 bases between them. The CDR3 bases are TGTGCCAGCAGTTTTCCGGGGGCTAATGAAAAACTGTTTTTT. It yields the protein CASSFPGANEKLFF.

This chain links TRBV27 with TRBJ1-1; D is uncertain. The CDR3 runs to 11 residues. Germline CDR1 and CDR2: MNHEY and SMNVEV (reference sequence). Trimming cost V 5 bases and J 8 bases, with 9 bases left between them. This CDR3 is CASSPASEAFF. The CDR3 DNA follows: TGTGCCAGCAGTCCCGCGTCAGAAGCTTTCTTT.

The rearrangement joins TRBV7-2 to TRBJ2-1, with TRBD2 matching 7 bases. The length of the CDR3 is 16 residues. Germline trimming cut 3 bases from V and 1 base from J; bases unmatched to any gene: 6. The germline gives CDR1 SGHTA, CDR2 FQGNSA. Here the CDR3 reads CASSFFSGVSYNEQFF. The CDR3 bases are TGTGCCAGCAGCTTCTTCAGCGGGGTTTCCTACAATGAGCAGTTCTTC. Variable domain in full (rest from reference TRBV7-2 and TRBJ2-1): GAGVSQSPSNKVTEKGKDVELRCDPISGHTALYWYRQSLGQGLEFLIYFQGNSAPDKSGLPSDRFSAERTGGSVSTLTIQRTQQEDSAVYLCASSFFSGVSYNEQFFGPGTRLTVL.

The V gene is TRBV6-1, the J gene TRBJ2-7; 8 nucleotides align to TRBD1. The CDR3 contains 15 residues. Germline V lookup: CDR1 MNHNS, CDR2 SASEGT. Unmatched junction bases numbered 6, after V lost 2 bases and J lost 3 bases. CDR3 loop: CASSEQTGENYEQYF. The CDR3 nucleotides read TGTGCCAGCAGTGAACAGACAGGGGAAAACTACGAGCAGTACTTC.

This clone was counted a few times. The rearrangement links TRBV28 to TRBJ2-1; weak D call: TRBD2 (6 bases). The CDR3 covers 15 residues. Trimming shortened V by 2 bases and J by 6 bases, and 14 bases separated the two germline ends. Germline V gene sequence: CDR1 MDHEN, CDR2 SYDVKM. The CDR3 coding sequence is TGTGCCAGCAGTTTACCCGGGAGTTGGTCCAATGAGCAGTTCTTC. This codes for CASSLPGSWSNEQFF.

The chain combines TRBV9 with TRBJ2-1, with TRBD2 identical over 11 bases. Trimming at V came to 1 base and at J to 7 bases, leaving 1 base not matched to a gene. In germline, CDR1 is SGDLS, CDR2 YYNGEE. The CDR3 is 14 amino acids. This CDR3 is CASSVLAGGNEQFF. The CDR3 DNA reads as TGTGCCAGCAGCGTACTAGCGGGGGGAAATGAGCAGTTCTTC.

This chain's CDR3 is CASGLWDTLNEKLFF. CDR3 DNA sequence: TGTGCTAGTGGTTTGTGGGACACGCTCAATGAAAAACTGTTTTTT. The chain recombines TRBV12-5 with TRBJ1-4; maybe TRBD1 (6 bases). Trimming took off 2 bases at V and 5 bases at J, with 12 bases between the two ends. CDR1 and CDR2 (germline): LGHNT, FRNRAP. CDR3 length: 15 residues. The whole variable domain, filled in from reference TRBV12-5 and TRBJ1-4, reads DARVTQTPRHKVTEMGQEVTMRCQPILGHNTVFWYRQTMMQGLELLAYFRNRAPLDDSGMPKDRFSAEMPDATLATLKIQPSEPRDSAVYFCASGLWDTLNEKLFFGSGTQLSVL.

The chain employs TRBV29-1 and TRBJ2-7; D is unresolved. This CDR3 contains 12 residues. V lost 5 bases to trimming and J lost 0 bases, with 8 bases between them. The V gene's germline CDR1 is SQVTM and CDR2 ANQGSEA. CDR3 region: CSVRIGSYEQYF. The CDR3 DNA reads TGCAGCGTTCGAATCGGCTCCTACGAGCAGTACTTC.

The chain joins TRBV7-9 to TRBJ2-3; 8 positions match TRBD2. CDR3 size: 17 residues. V shed 6 bases, J shed 5 bases, and the junction held 16 bases outside the gene matches. The germline V gene encodes CDR1 SEHNR and CDR2 FQNEAQ (reference sequence). The CDR3 region has the DNA TGTGCCAGCAGTAAAGGGACTAGGGATCGGGCTAGAGATACGCAGTATTTT. Translating it yields CASSKGTRDRARDTQYF.

This chain connects TRBV28 to TRBJ1-2, with 9 nucleotides matching TRBD1. The CDR3 runs 14 residues. Germline V gene lookup returns CDR1 MDHEN and CDR2 SYDVKM. V was pared by 6 bases and J by 8 bases, with 10 bases of the junction left unmatched. CDR3 loop: CASSTTRTGEGYTF. The CDR3 coding sequence is TGTGCCAGCAGCACGACGAGGACAGGGGAAGGCTACACCTTC.

This chain uses TRBV18 with TRBJ2-5, with D maybe TRBD2 (7 bases). Germline V lookup: CDR1 KGHSH, CDR2 LQKENI. The CDR3 covers 15 residues. Trimming removed 0 bases at V and 4 bases at J, with 12 bases between. The CDR3 DNA is TGTGCCAGCTCACCACCGGGGGGGACACCAGAGACCCAGTACTTC. It is translated as CASSPPGGTPETQYF.

In its sample, this clone was seen a few times. The rearrangement uses TRBV7-8 and TRBJ2-7, with 7 nucleotides matching TRBD2. The CDR3 contains 16 residues. The ends lost 1 base at V and 1 base at J; junction bases unmatched: 7. Looked up from germline, CDR1 is SGHVS and CDR2 is FQNEAQ. CDR3: CASSLGGGGVSYEQYF. DNA for the CDR3: TGTGCCAGCAGCTTAGGGGGGGGAGGGGTTTCCTACGAGCAGTACTTC.

The gene calls are TRBV15 and TRBJ2-3; 9 bases are a match to TRBD2. Per germline, CDR1 LNHNV and CDR2 YYDKDF (reference sequence). This CDR3 is 15 amino acids long. The trim removed 3 bases at V and 1 base at J, leaving 2 bases unmatched. The CDR3 DNA is TGTGCCACCAGCAGTAGCGGGAGACGCACAGATACGCAGTATTTT. It is translated as CATSSSGRRTDTQYF.

Note on this clone: The junction and the germline gene differ at one end; a read error may be behind it. The rearrangement joins TRBV9 to TRBJ1-6; 7 bases agree with TRBD1. Germline loops: CDR1 SGDLS, CDR2 YYNGEE. This CDR3 region has 14 residues. CDR3: CASSSGGGSSPLNF. The CDR3, as DNA: TGTGCCAGCAGCTCAGGGGGTGGTAGTTCACCCCTCAACTTT.

The CDR3 sequence: CASSRNSYEQYF. CDR3 in DNA: TGTGCCAGCAGCCGCAACAGCTACGAGCAGTACTTC. The chain joins TRBV7-2 to TRBJ2-7; D gene uncertain. Germline V gene sequence: CDR1 SGHTA, CDR2 FQGNSA. The ends were cut back, 5 bases at V and 3 bases at J, with 8 bases in the middle. This CDR3 has 12 residues. The complete variable domain, with remaining parts taken from reference TRBV7-2 and TRBJ2-7, reads GAGVSQSPSNKVTEKGKDVELRCDPISGHTALYWYRQSLGQGLEFLIYFQGNSAPDKSGLPSDRFSAERTGGSVSTLTIQRTQQEDSAVYLCASSRNSYEQYFGPGTRLTVT.

The gene calls are TRBV5-8 and TRBJ1-3; D might be TRBD1 (5 bases). CDR3 length equals 14 residues. The germline gives CDR1 SGHTS, CDR2 YDEGEE. The V gene lost 4 bases and the J gene lost 8 bases, with 16 bases spanning the gap. The CDR3 loop is CASSERTSLDTIYF. The DNA of the CDR3 is TGTGCCAGCAGCGAAAGGACAAGCTTGGACACCATATATTTT.

The V and J genes are TRBV6-5 and TRBJ1-1; tentatively, D is TRBD1 (6 bases). The V gene's germline CDR1 is MNHEY and CDR2 SVGAGI. The CDR3 runs to 14 residues. V lost 2 bases to trimming and J lost 4 bases, with 11 bases between them. The DNA of the CDR3 is TGTGCCAGCAGTTACGGGCAGGGGAGCACTGAAGCTTTCTTT. Protein: CASSYGQGSTEAFF.

The chain is built from TRBV27 and TRBJ2-1, with D tentatively TRBD2 (6 bases). The CDR3 spans 14 residues. The V end was cut by 3 bases, the J end by 7 bases, with 13 bases between. Germline V gene lookup returns CDR1 MNHEY and CDR2 SMNVEV (reference sequence). CDR3 nucleotides: TGTGCCAGCAGTTTCGGGGGACCTACGAATGAGCAGTTCTTC. Translation gives CASSFGGPTNEQFF.

This clone was observed a few times. The V gene is TRBV9, the J gene TRBJ1-4, with unresolved D. Germline V lookup: CDR1 SGDLS, CDR2 YYNGEE. V was cut by 2 bases and J by 2 bases, with 10 bases left in between. This CDR3 contains 15 residues. CDR3 coding DNA: TGTGCCAGCAGCGTCCAGGCGGGTACTAATGAAAAACTGTTTTTT. Protein product: CASSVQAGTNEKLFF.

The chain joins TRBV10-1 to TRBJ2-5; 7 positions agree with TRBD2. The CDR3 is 15 residues long. CDR1 is WNHNN and CDR2 is SYGVQD in the germline V gene (reference sequence). After removal of 8 bases from V and 0 bases from J, the junction contained 9 bases not matched to a gene. CDR3 amino acids: CASEGRGRYQETQYF. The DNA of the CDR3 is TGCGCCAGCGAAGGGCGGGGGAGGTACCAAGAGACCCAGTACTTC.

The gene calls are TRBV7-2 and TRBJ1-2, with 7 bases aligning to TRBD1. V lost 5 bases and J lost 1; bases outside the gene matches: 10. The CDR3 contains 16 residues. Looked up from germline, CDR1 is SGHTA and CDR2 is FQGNSA. For the CDR3, the DNA is TGTGCCAGCAGCACTACAGGGGCCGGGGGTAACTATGGCTACACCTTC. The encoded protein is CASSTTGAGGNYGYTF. Complete variable domain (other parts from reference TRBV7-2 and TRBJ1-2): GAGVSQSPSNKVTEKGKDVELRCDPISGHTALYWYRQSLGQGLEFLIYFQGNSAPDKSGLPSDRFSAERTGGSVSTLTIQRTQQEDSAVYLCASSTTGAGGNYGYTFGSGTRLTVV.

This clone appeared a few times. The gene calls are TRBV28 and TRBJ1-2; 9 bases are a match to TRBD1. This CDR3 is 14 amino acids long. Germline-derived CDR1 and CDR2 are MDHEN and SYDVKM. V lost 4 bases and J lost 6; bases outside the gene matches: 6. CDR3 DNA sequence: TGTGCCAGCAGTTCCGGGACAGGGATCAATGGCTACACCTTC. This sequence encodes CASSSGTGINGYTF.

The chain uses TRBV2 and TRBJ2-4, with D perhaps given as TRBD1 or TRBD2 (6 bases each). This CDR3 has 17 residues. V was clipped by 8 bases and J by 1 base, with 21 bases between them. CDR1 is SNHLY and CDR2 is FYNNEI in the germline V gene. CDR3 region: CASRGGLGSNAKNIQYF. The CDR3 DNA reads as TGTGCCAGCCGTGGGGGGCTTGGATCGAACGCCAAAAACATTCAGTACTTC.

The rearrangement uses TRBV4-1 and TRBJ1-5, with 10 nucleotides matching TRBD1. V was pared by 4 bases and J by 8 bases, with 8 bases of the junction left unmatched. CDR1 is MGHRA and CDR2 is YSYEKL in the germline V gene. The CDR3 length is 15 residues. The CDR3 spells CASSPRQGAGEPQHF. CDR3 in DNA: TGCGCCAGCAGCCCCCGACAGGGGGCAGGTGAGCCCCAGCATTTT.

The V gene is TRBV6-6, the J gene TRBJ2-1; 11 bases fit TRBD1. CDR3 length: 15 residues. Germline CDR1 and CDR2: MNHNY and SVGAGI (reference sequence). V lost 6 bases to trimming and J lost 3 bases; unmatched junction nucleotides: 4. This CDR3 is CASRKGTGGYNEQFF. DNA of the CDR3: TGTGCCAGCAGAAAAGGGACAGGGGGCTACAATGAGCAGTTCTTC.

The V gene is TRBV5-6, the J gene TRBJ2-1; 11 positions match TRBD2. With 0 bases clipped from V and 6 bases from J, the junction kept 5 bases outside the gene matches. Germline CDR1 is SGHDT and CDR2 is YYEEEE. This CDR3 contains 16 residues. The CDR3 protein is CASSLELAGVANEQFF. In nucleotides, the CDR3 is TGTGCCAGCAGCTTGGAACTAGCGGGAGTAGCCAATGAGCAGTTCTTC.

V gene TRBV7-6 combines with J gene TRBJ2-5, with a possible D match to TRBD1 (6 bases). Germline assignment: CDR1 SGHVS and CDR2 FNYEAQ. The CDR3 has 14 residues. V shed 5 bases and J shed 2 bases, with 12 bases lying between them. The CDR3 bases are TGTGCCAGCAGCCTAATTGGACAGCAAGAGACCCAGTACTTC. Its protein product is CASSLIGQQETQYF.

The rearrangement joins TRBV27 to TRBJ2-1; perhaps TRBD2 as D (6 bases). V was cut by 6 bases and J by 4 bases, with 10 bases left in between. Germline lookup yields CDR1 MNHEY and CDR2 SMNVEV (reference sequence). The CDR3 contains 13 residues. CDR3 sequence (DNA): TGTGCCAGCAGACCCGGGACTTACAATGAGCAGTTCTTC. This translates into CASRPGTYNEQFF.